One T cell receptor (beta chain) is described in this entry. Its specificity is not known. This sample stems from a study of STAT5B mutations in CD4+ large granular lymphocyte leukemia. Regarding the study as a whole: 8/27 top patient clones versus 2/35 control clones were TRBV06-family.

The assay was run at survey level. Sequencing used immunoSEQ multiplex PCR; TCRdb keeps in-frame clones, though not all of them. This sample has about 25,000 clones; 81% occur once, and the top ten carry 0.25% to 0.35%. The CDR3 consists of 14 residues. The V end was cut by 6 bases, the J end by 0 bases, with 12 bases between. The V gene's germline CDR1 is SGHNT and CDR2 YENEEA. J is TRBJ2-7 and V is TRBV11-3; D is ambiguous. The source material was CD4+ T cells from blood buffy coats. The receptor comes from a human donor in good health. The DNA of the CDR3 is TGTGCCAGCAGGAGGATCAGGAGCTCCTACGAGCAGTACTTC. Translation: CASRRIRSSYEQYF. Based on the CDR3 plus reference TRBV11-3 and TRBJ2-7, the full variable domain is EAGVVQSPRYKIIEKKQPVAFWCNPISGHNTLYWYLQNLGQGPELLIRYENEEAVDDSQLPKDRFSAERLKGVDSTLKIQPAELGDSAVYLCASRRIRSSYEQYFGPGTRLTVT.